This T cell receptor (beta chain) was sequenced during a study of identifying expanded T cells in peripheral blood. TCRdb keeps only in-frame clones here, not all; method: immunoSEQ multiplex PCR. The sample contains under 110,000 clones, 70% to 90% of which appear only once. Overall study results and limits: Variance in clone template counts between approximately two-week samples significantly increased with total template count across all healthy donors.

The CDR3 runs 16 residues. The germline V gene encodes CDR1 LNHDA and CDR2 SQIVND (reference sequence). Trimming left V 2 bases short and J 4 bases short, with 17 bases between. As concerns this clone: Its antigen is unidentified.

This TCR was recovered from a person between 18 and 75 years old in good health. The sequencing sample was made of blood. This chain joins TRBV19 and TRBJ2-5; D assignment may be TRBD1 or TRBD2 (6 bases each). The CDR3, as DNA: TGTGCCAGTAGTATAAGCTGGGGGGCTTTTAGAGAGACCCAGTACTTC. It is translated as CASSISWGAFRETQYF.